The entry below gives a single T cell receptor (beta chain) sequence along with its context. Its target is unknown. The UMIs contained a 6-nucleotide sample barcode. They were added by template switching during cDNA synthesis. TCRdb processed the 5' RACE reads again and assigns one entry to each CDR3 protein, with no DNA. The table counts approximately 110,000 distinct CDR3 sequences; roughly 12% lies in the top ten. This entry belongs to a study of monozygotic twins with inflammatory bowel disease. General study results and limits: Repertoire similarity did not differ between concordant and discordant twins, perhaps due to limited power. IBD patients carried less diverse TCRbeta repertoires (inverse Simpson) than healthy co-twins.

The CDR3 contains 11 residues. The sequence came from a human donor with ulcerative colitis or Crohn's disease, or a healthy co-twin of an affected twin (not recorded which). The V and J genes are TRBV12-3 or TRBV12-4 and TRBJ2-5. Sequencing used blood. CDR3 region: CASRSAETQYF.